This T cell receptor beta chain comes out of a study of blood T cell repertoires in COVID-19. Study in general: COVID-19 samples, acute and convalescent, were from the United States, Italy and Spain. From T cells, B-cell-depleted T cells, or PBMCs came the material, which was cDNA or gDNA.

Original processing notes: Nucleated cell number was recorded as an estimate derived from reference gene primer amplification. Sequencing was performed with immunoSEQ multiplex PCR; in TCRdb, only in-frame clones are kept and a portion is missing. The V and J calls and clone size come from that table; D and trimming were worked out from the DNA. The data contain 90,000 to 120,000 clones, 80% to 85% of them singletons. Trimming at V came to 4 bases and at J to 11 bases, leaving 20 bases not matched to a gene. The CDR3 loop spans 17 amino acids. CDR1 and CDR2 from the germline V gene are MNHNS and SASEGT.

The material sequenced was peripheral blood. The TCR sequence derives from a man aged 65-85 years with acute or convalescent COVID-19. The gene calls are TRBV6-1 and TRBJ1-5; 7 nucleotides align to TRBD1. In DNA, the CDR3 is TGTGCCAGCAGTGGAAACATCGACAGGGAGTTTAATCGGGCCCAGCATTTT. Translated, it gives CASSGNIDREFNRAQHF.